One TCR beta chain is described in this entry. This sample stems from a study of cytomegalovirus exposure and HLA in healthy donors. PCR used 60 Vbeta primers and 13 Jbeta primers. Sequenced by immunoSEQ multiplex PCR; TCRdb stores in-frame clones only, minus some. The data contain approximately 200,000 clones, roughly 80% of them seen just once; the ten biggest clones take up approximately 0.25%. Sequencing was done on a sample of PBMCs. This TCR derives from a boy younger than 18 in good health and CMV-seronegative.

The CDR3 is CASSEPTGYNSPLHF. In DNA form, the CDR3 reads TGTGCCAGCAGTGAACCGACAGGATATAATTCACCCCTCCACTTT. V and J are TRBV2 and TRBJ1-6, with a weak D call TRBD1 (6 bases). The germline gives CDR1 SNHLY, CDR2 FYNNEI. The CDR3 contains 15 residues. Trimming took 2 bases from V and 4 from J, leaving 9 bases between them.